A single sample is the source of the 10 T cell receptor beta chains below, sequenced in a study of beta chain features in type 1 diabetes. Expressed TCRB transcripts were sequenced, since all the RNA that had been isolated was reverse transcribed. Clones were read by immunoSEQ multiplex PCR, and TCRdb kept only the in-frame ones, dropping some. The table has under 300,000 clones, 25% to 30% seen once. The specimen sequenced was central memory CD4+ T cells from blood. The receptors derive from a young man in good health.

The genes are TRBV11-1 and TRBJ2-1; D is unresolved. The ends were cut back, 3 bases at V and 3 bases at J, with 9 bases in the middle. In germline, CDR1 is SGHAT, CDR2 FQDESV (reference sequence). The CDR3 runs to 14 residues. CDR3 sequence reads: CASSLQRVYNEQFF. In nucleotides, the CDR3 is TGTGCCAGCAGCTTGCAAAGAGTCTACAATGAGCAGTTCTTC. Full variable domain (missing parts from reference TRBV11-1 and TRBJ2-1): EAEVAQSPRYKITEKSQAVAFWCDPISGHATLYWYRQILGQGPELLVQFQDESVVDDSQLPKDRFSAERLKGVDSTLKIQPAELGDSAMYLCASSLQRVYNEQFFGPGTRLTVL.

The chain recombines TRBV2 with TRBJ2-3; TRBD2 is a possible D gene (6 bases). Per the germline V gene, CDR1 is SNHLY and CDR2 is FYNNEI. The CDR3 sequence is 15 residues long. Trimming shortened V by 7 bases and J by 1 base, and 15 bases separated the two germline ends. Here the CDR3 DNA reads TGTGCCAGCAACCCCGACGTAGCGGGCACAGATACGCAGTATTTT. It codes for CASNPDVAGTDTQYF.

This clone was seen only a few times. The V call is TRBV4-2, the J call TRBJ2-3, with TRBD1 matching 8 bases. The ends lost 4 bases at V and 1 base at J; junction bases unmatched: 4. The CDR3 totals 15 residues. CDR1 is LGHNA, CDR2 YNFKEQ, per germline. CDR3 sequence reads: CASSRDRGGTDTQYF. The CDR3 DNA follows: TGTGCCAGCAGCCGCGACAGGGGCGGCACAGATACGCAGTATTTT.

This clone was seen many times. The chain couples TRBV30 to TRBJ2-4, with D possibly being TRBD2 (5 bases). The V gene lost 3 bases and the J gene lost 0 bases, with 12 bases spanning the gap. Germline values: CDR1 GTSNPN, CDR2 SVGIG (reference sequence). The CDR3 has 15 amino acids. The CDR3 DNA is TGTGCCTGGAGCCGGGGATCGCTAGCCAAAAACATTCAGTACTTC. It specifies CAWSRGSLAKNIQYF.

The chain uses TRBV7-9 and TRBJ2-3; 7 nucleotides match TRBD2. This CDR3 has 15 residues. V trimming: 5 bases; J trimming: 1 base; junction bases outside the gene matches: 6. In germline, CDR1 is SEHNR, CDR2 FQNEAQ (reference sequence). CDR3 nucleotides: TGTGCCAGCAGCCCATCACTAGCGCGCACAGATACGCAGTATTTT. Translating it yields CASSPSLARTDTQYF.

This clone occurred a few times. The chain is built from TRBV9 and TRBJ2-5; 9 bases match TRBD2. The CDR3 has 15 amino acids. Germline V gene data show CDR1 as SGDLS and CDR2 as YYNGEE. Trimming took 3 bases from V and 4 from J; bases not matched to a gene: 7. For the CDR3, the DNA is TGTGCCAGCAGCGGCCAGGGACTAGCCCTAGAGACCCAGTACTTC. Protein: CASSGQGLALETQYF.

The rearrangement joins TRBV15 to TRBJ2-1; 8 bases match TRBD2. This CDR3 is 16 amino acids long. Germline assignment: CDR1 LNHNV and CDR2 YYDKDF (reference sequence). The J segment lost 8 bases and the V segment lost 0 bases, leaving 9 bases of the junction unmatched. CDR3 DNA: TGTGCCACCAGCAGAGATGGAACTAGCGGTACGTATGAGCAGTTCTTC. This sequence encodes CATSRDGTSGTYEQFF.

The rearrangement links TRBV18 to TRBJ1-3; D not certain. V lost 8 bases and J 0 bases, leaving 11 bases between the germline ends. CDR1 and CDR2 (germline): KGHSH, LQKENI. This CDR3 spans 14 amino acids. DNA for the CDR3: TGTGCCAGCAACAGAGGGATCTCTGGAAACACCATATATTTT. Translation: CASNRGISGNTIYF.

The chain is built from TRBV29-1 and TRBJ2-1; D is undetermined. This CDR3 has 13 residues. The germline V gene has CDR1 SQVTM and CDR2 ANQGSEA. V was shortened by 4 bases and J by 6 bases, with 13 bases between the two germline ends. The CDR3 region has the DNA TGCAGCGTTGTAGGACCTTCGGGCAATGAGCAGTTCTTC. Encoded protein: CSVVGPSGNEQFF.

This clone turned up a few times. The chain links TRBV4-3 to TRBJ1-3; D unresolved. The germline CDR1 and CDR2 sequences are LGHNA and YSLEER. The CDR3 sequence is 15 residues long. V was shortened by 0 bases and J by 8 bases, with 14 bases between the two germline ends. CDR3 residues: CASSQDGTVTDTIYF. The DNA for the CDR3 is TGCGCCAGCAGCCAAGATGGAACGGTTACAGACACCATATATTTT.